This TCR beta chain derives from a study of human T cells and chemical hapten exposure. About the research overall: Small differences in pooled library volume mainly drove the variation in TCR yields per sample.

As for time point: pre-sensitization, week 0. As to treatment: therapeutic diphenylcyclopropenone sensitization with weekly scalp DPC. Drawing of blood took place ahead of applying each patch test. Alopecia patients between 18 and 70 years old and suitable for DPC were used as donors. Unique molecular identifiers were affixed to discrete cDNA molecules within the library. TCRdb itself ran the RACE reads through MiXCR, one entry per CDR3 protein. The top ten hold around 2.6% of the sample, which has under 400,000 distinct CDR3 sequences, roughly 5.3% seen once. Ten or more counts support this clonotype. The source material was whole blood, sampled in connection with sensitization to the hapten diphenylcyclopropenone (DPC). The sequence came from a woman in her forties or fifties with alopecia areata. Some clones in this sample may be carry-over from other donors' samples.

Here the CDR3 DNA reads TGTGCCAGCACCAGATTGTCTGGGGCCAACGTCCTGACTTTC. It is translated as CASTRLSGANVLTF. The chain joins TRBV6-5 to TRBJ2-6; D is unresolved. V was clipped by 7 bases and J by 1 base, with 8 bases between them. This CDR3 has 14 amino acids. The germline V gene has CDR1 MNHEY and CDR2 SVGAGI.